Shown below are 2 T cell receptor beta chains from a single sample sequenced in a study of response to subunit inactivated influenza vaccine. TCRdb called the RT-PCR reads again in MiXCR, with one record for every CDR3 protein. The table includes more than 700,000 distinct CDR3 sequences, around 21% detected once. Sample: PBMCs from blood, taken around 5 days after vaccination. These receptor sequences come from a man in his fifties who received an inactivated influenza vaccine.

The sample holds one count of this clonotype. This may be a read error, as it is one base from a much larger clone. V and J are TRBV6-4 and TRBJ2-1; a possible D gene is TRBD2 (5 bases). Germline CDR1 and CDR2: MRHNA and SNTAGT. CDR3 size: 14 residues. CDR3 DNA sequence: TGTGCCAGCAGTGACGGTAGCGAACGGGGTGAGAAGTTCTTC. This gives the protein CASSDGSERGEKFF.

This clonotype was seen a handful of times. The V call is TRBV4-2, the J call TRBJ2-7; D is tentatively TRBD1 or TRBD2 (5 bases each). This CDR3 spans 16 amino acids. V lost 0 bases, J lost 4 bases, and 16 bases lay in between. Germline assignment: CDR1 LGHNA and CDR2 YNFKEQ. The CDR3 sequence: CASSQEVGTVLYEQYF. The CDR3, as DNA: TGTGCCAGCAGCCAAGAGGTCGGGACGGTTCTGTACGAGCAGTACTTC.